The entry below describes one T cell receptor (beta chain). This sample is part of a study of cytomegalovirus exposure and HLA in healthy donors. On the study more broadly: Counted in an early data release were 85 million or so unique TCRs from HLA-typed donors.

A multiplex PCR was run with 60 Vbeta primers and 13 Jbeta primers. Produced via immunoSEQ multiplex PCR; TCRdb's table is partial and in-frame only. The profile covers approximately 180,000 clones, with about 80% appearing a single time and around 5% taken by the ten largest. There are 15 residues in the CDR3. Germline-derived CDR1 and CDR2 are LGHNA and YNFKEQ. V was trimmed by 0 bases and J by 1 base, leaving 9 bases between them. This chain uses TRBV4-2 with TRBJ2-5, with D possibly TRBD2 on 6 matching bases. The clonotype comes from a man aged 18 to 29 in good health and CMV-seronegative. The sequenced sample was PBMCs. Written as DNA, the CDR3 is TGTGCCAGCAGCCAAGAGCAAGCGGGCCAAGAGACCCAGTACTTC. It codes for CASSQEQAGQETQYF.